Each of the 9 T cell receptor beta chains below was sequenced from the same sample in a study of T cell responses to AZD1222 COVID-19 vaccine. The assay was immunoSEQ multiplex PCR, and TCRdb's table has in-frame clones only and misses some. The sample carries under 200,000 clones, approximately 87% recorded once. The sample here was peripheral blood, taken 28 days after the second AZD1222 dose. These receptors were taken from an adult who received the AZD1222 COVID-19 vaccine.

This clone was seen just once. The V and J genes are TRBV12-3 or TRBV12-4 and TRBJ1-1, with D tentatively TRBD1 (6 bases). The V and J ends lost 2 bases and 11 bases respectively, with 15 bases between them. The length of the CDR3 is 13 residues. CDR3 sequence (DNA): TGTGCCAGCAGTTTACTAGCGGGGAGGGGGGCTTTCTTT. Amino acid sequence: CASSLLAGRGAFF.

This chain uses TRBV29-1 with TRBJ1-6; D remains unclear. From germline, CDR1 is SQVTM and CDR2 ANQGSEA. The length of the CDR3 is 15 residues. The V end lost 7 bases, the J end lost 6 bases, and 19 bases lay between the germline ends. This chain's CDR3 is CSAKIAGAINSPLHF. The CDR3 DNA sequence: TGCAGCGCAAAAATCGCCGGAGCCATTAATTCACCCCTCCACTTT.

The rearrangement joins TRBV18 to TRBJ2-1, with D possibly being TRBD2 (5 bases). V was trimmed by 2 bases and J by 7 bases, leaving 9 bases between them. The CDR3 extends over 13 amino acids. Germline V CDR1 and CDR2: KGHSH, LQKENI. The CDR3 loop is CASSPGLGNEQFF. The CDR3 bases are TGTGCCAGCTCACCAGGACTCGGGAATGAGCAGTTCTTC.

CDR3 in DNA: TGTGCCAGCACGCACATGAACACTGAAGCTTTCTTT. Translating gives CASTHMNTEAFF. This chain links TRBV2 with TRBJ1-1; unclear D gene. Germline-derived CDR1 and CDR2 are SNHLY and FYNNEI. The CDR3 length is 12 residues. The V end lost 7 bases, the J end lost 0 bases, and 6 bases lay between the germline ends.

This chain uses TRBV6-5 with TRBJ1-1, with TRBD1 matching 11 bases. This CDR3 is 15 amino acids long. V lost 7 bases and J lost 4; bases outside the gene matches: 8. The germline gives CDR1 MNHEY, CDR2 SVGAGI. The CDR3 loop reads CASTTGTGGVTEAFF. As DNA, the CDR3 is TGTGCCAGCACCACAGGGACAGGGGGAGTCACTGAAGCTTTCTTT.

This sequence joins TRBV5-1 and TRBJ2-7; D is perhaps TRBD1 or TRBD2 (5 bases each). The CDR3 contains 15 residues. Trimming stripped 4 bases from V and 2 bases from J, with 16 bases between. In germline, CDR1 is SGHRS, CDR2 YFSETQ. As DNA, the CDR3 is TGCGCCAGCAGCGCGGCCGGGACGCCCCCCTACGAGCAGTACTTC. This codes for CASSAAGTPPYEQYF.

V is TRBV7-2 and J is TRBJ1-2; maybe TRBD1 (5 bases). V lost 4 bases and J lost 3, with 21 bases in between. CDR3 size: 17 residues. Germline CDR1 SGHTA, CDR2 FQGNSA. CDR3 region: CASSSARGGYGDYGYTF. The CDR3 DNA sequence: TGTGCCAGCAGCTCCGCCCGGGGCGGCTACGGGGACTATGGCTACACCTTC.

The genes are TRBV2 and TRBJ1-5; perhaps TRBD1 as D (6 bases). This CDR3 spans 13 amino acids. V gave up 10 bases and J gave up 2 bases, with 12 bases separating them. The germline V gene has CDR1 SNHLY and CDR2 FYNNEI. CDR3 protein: CATQGSGNQPQHF. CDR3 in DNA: TGTGCCACTCAGGGGTCGGGCAATCAGCCCCAGCATTTT.

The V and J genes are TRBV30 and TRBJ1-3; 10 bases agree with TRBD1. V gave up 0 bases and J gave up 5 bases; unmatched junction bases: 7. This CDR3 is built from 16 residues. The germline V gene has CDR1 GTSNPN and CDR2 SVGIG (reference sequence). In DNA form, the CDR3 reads TGTGCCTGGAGTGTACACAGGACAGGGGGTAGAAACACCATATATTTT. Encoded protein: CAWSVHRTGGRNTIYF.